The 10 T cell receptor beta chains presented below share a single source sample, sequenced in a study of identical twins. Via MiXCR, TCRdb re-called the 5' RACE reads, giving one row per CDR3 protein. Here the sample spans about 340,000 distinct CDR3 sequences, approximately 10% being singletons. The sample comprised naive T cells sorted from blood. The receptors come from a woman aged 45 to 65 in good health.

The V call is TRBV12-3 or TRBV12-4, the J call TRBJ2-4, with D possibly matching TRBD2 (6 bases). The ends were cut back, 2 bases at V and 7 bases at J, with 9 bases in the middle. CDR3 length: 13 amino acids. CDR3 sequence reads: CASSLQGGNIQYF. The CDR3, as DNA: TGTGCCAGCAGTTTACAAGGAGGGAACATTCAGTACTTC.

This clonotype was observed a handful of times. The chain has TRBV6-1 and TRBJ1-5; maybe TRBD1 (5 bases). Germline V gene lookup returns CDR1 MNHNS and CDR2 SASEGT. This CDR3 region has 14 residues. V shed 7 bases and J shed 0 bases, with 10 bases lying between them. The CDR3 reads CASKTVYSNQPQHF. DNA of the CDR3: TGTGCCAGCAAGACAGTTTATAGCAATCAGCCCCAGCATTTT.

This clonotype turned up a few times. The J gene is TRBJ2-5, the V gene TRBV7-8; D might be TRBD2 (5 bases). There are 13 residues in the CDR3. Germline loops: CDR1 SGHVS, CDR2 FQNEAQ. Trimming pared 4 bases from V and 7 bases from J, leaving 13 bases between. CDR3 in amino acids: CASSSGKLGTQYF. As DNA, the CDR3 is TGTGCCAGCAGCTCCGGGAAACTAGGGACCCAGTACTTC.

The CDR3 region has the DNA TGCGCCAGCAGGATCACCGGGACAGGGGGGACTGAAGCTTTCTTT. It yields the protein CASRITGTGGTEAFF. V usage is TRBV10-2 and J usage is TRBJ1-1; 11 nucleotides match TRBD1. V lost 6 bases, J lost 5 bases, and 8 bases stayed unmatched. The germline V gene has CDR1 WSHSY and CDR2 SAAADI. There are 15 residues in the CDR3.

V and J are TRBV5-1 and TRBJ1-2, with TRBD1 matching 9 bases. With V trimmed by 4 bases and J by 3 bases, 7 bases remained unmatched. The CDR3 consists of 15 residues. The germline V gene has CDR1 SGHRS and CDR2 YFSETQ. The CDR3 loop is CASSPTQGAYYGYTF. CDR3 nucleotide sequence: TGCGCCAGCAGCCCGACACAGGGGGCGTACTATGGCTACACCTTC.

The V and J genes are TRBV6-1 and TRBJ2-7, with 11 bases lining up with TRBD2. V lost 1 base, J lost 4 bases, and 3 bases stayed unmatched. CDR3 length equals 15 residues. CDR1 is MNHNS, CDR2 SASEGT, per germline. The CDR3 reads CASSEVAGGLYEQYV. In DNA form, the CDR3 reads TGTGCCAGCAGTGAAGTAGCGGGAGGGCTTTACGAGCAGTACGTC.

In this sample, this clonotype turned up a few times. The V and J genes are TRBV10-3 and TRBJ2-1; tentatively, D is TRBD1 (6 bases). V lost 9 bases to trimming and J lost 8 bases, with 20 bases between them. The CDR3 extends over 14 amino acids. Germline V gene sequence: CDR1 ENHRY, CDR2 SYGVKD. CDR3 sequence (DNA): TGTGCCATTGGGTCCGGGCAAAAGGGGGATGAGCAGTTCTTC. It is translated as CAIGSGQKGDEQFF.

The chain combines TRBV12-5 with TRBJ2-3; perhaps TRBD1 as D (6 bases). Germline CDR1 reads LGHNT; CDR2 reads FRNRAP. CDR3 length equals 13 residues. With 6 bases removed from V and 6 bases from J, the gap between germline ends came to 13 bases. CDR3 DNA: TGTGCTAGTGGGAAACAGGGTTTCGATACGCAGTATTTT. Translation: CASGKQGFDTQYF.

This clonotype was detected only a few times. The chain couples TRBV4-1 to TRBJ2-3; D is uncertain. From germline, CDR1 is MGHRA and CDR2 YSYEKL. The CDR3 length is 15 residues. Trimming left V 0 bases short and J 0 bases short, with 7 bases between. This chain's CDR3 is CASSQEGTSTDTQYF. The CDR3, as DNA: TGCGCCAGCAGCCAAGAAGGTACTAGCACAGATACGCAGTATTTT.

The table lists this clonotype with many counts. The chain couples TRBV12-3 or TRBV12-4 to TRBJ2-3, with D possibly TRBD1 on 5 matching bases. The CDR3 runs to 15 residues. Trimming stripped 2 bases from V and 5 bases from J, with 14 bases between. The CDR3 is CASSLWQGREDTQYF. The CDR3, as DNA: TGTGCCAGCAGTTTATGGCAGGGAAGGGAAGATACGCAGTATTTT.